This entry lists 29 T cell receptor beta chains sequenced from one sample in a study of T cell responses to AZD1222 COVID-19 vaccine. Sequenced by immunoSEQ multiplex PCR; TCRdb stores in-frame clones only, minus some. The sample lists roughly 150,000 clones; roughly nine tenths were seen once. The sample in question was peripheral blood, obtained on day 0 of AZD1222 vaccination. The source of these receptors is an adult in good health.

This clone was counted a single time. The chain employs TRBV7-9 and TRBJ1-1; D remains ambiguous. V was clipped by 3 bases and J by 1 base, with 9 bases between them. Germline V gene lookup returns CDR1 SEHNR and CDR2 FQNEAQ (reference sequence). The length of the CDR3 is 14 residues. CDR3 region: CASSFFDGNTEAFF. CDR3 in DNA: TGTGCCAGCAGCTTTTTCGACGGGAACACTGAAGCTTTCTTT. Filled out from reference TRBV7-9 and TRBJ1-1, the complete variable domain reads DTGVSQNPRHKITKRGQNVTFRCDPISEHNRLYWYRQTLGQGPEFLTYFQNEAQLEKSRLLSDRFSAERPKGSFSTLEIQRTEQGDSAMYLCASSFFDGNTEAFFGQGTRLTVV.

V usage is TRBV4-3 and J usage is TRBJ2-4; the D gene is possibly TRBD1 (5 bases). CDR1 and CDR2 from the germline V gene are LGHNA and YSLEER. V lost 2 bases and J lost 6, with 14 bases in between. The CDR3 runs to 15 residues. CDR3 protein: CASSQKDTLGNIQYF. The CDR3 bases are TGCGCCAGCAGCCAAAAGGACACCCTTGGAAACATTCAGTACTTC.

V is TRBV7-9 and J is TRBJ1-1, with TRBD1 identical over 10 bases. Per the germline V gene, CDR1 is SEHNR and CDR2 is FQNEAQ (reference sequence). The CDR3 is 18 amino acids. V was pared by 6 bases and J by 3 bases, with 16 bases of the junction left unmatched. CDR3 in DNA: TGTGCCAGCAGTAGGGGACAGGGGATTGTGTACTTGGACACTGAAGCTTTCTTT. Residues: CASSRGQGIVYLDTEAFF.

The chain joins TRBV27 to TRBJ2-1; D is perhaps TRBD1 (6 bases). V lost 4 bases to trimming and J lost 5 bases, with 18 bases between them. There are 16 residues in the CDR3. From germline, CDR1 is MNHEY and CDR2 SMNVEV (reference sequence). For the CDR3, the DNA is TGTGCCAGCAGTTCTTCCGTCTGGGGGCAGGACAATGAGCAGTTCTTC. Protein sequence: CASSSSVWGQDNEQFF.

The rearrangement links TRBV7-6 to TRBJ2-7; D is unresolved. Looked up from germline, CDR1 is SGHVS and CDR2 is FNYEAQ. Trimming took off 0 bases at V and 0 bases at J, with 27 bases between the two ends. The length of the CDR3 is 21 residues. The CDR3 region has the DNA TGTGCCAGCAGCTTAGCGCCTAACCCACCCGGGTCCCCGACCGGCTCCTACGAGCAGTACTTC. Protein sequence: CASSLAPNPPGSPTGSYEQYF.

The chain recombines TRBV2 with TRBJ2-1, with TRBD2 matching over 8 bases. Trimming at V came to 4 bases and at J to 5 bases, leaving 10 bases not matched to a gene. Germline V gene data show CDR1 as SNHLY and CDR2 as FYNNEI. The CDR3 consists of 16 residues. CDR3 in DNA: TGTGCCAGCAGTGCATTCCACCAGCGGGGGAACAATGAGCAGTTCTTC. It translates to CASSAFHQRGNNEQFF.

The table lists this clone with a count of one. The chain links TRBV30 to TRBJ1-5; weak D call: TRBD1 (5 bases). V lost 0 bases to trimming and J lost 3 bases, with 12 bases between them. Germline CDR1 GTSNPN, CDR2 SVGIG (reference sequence). The CDR3 is made up of 15 amino acids. CDR3 in amino acids: CAWSVQGVFNQPQHF. CDR3 nucleotide sequence: TGTGCCTGGAGTGTACAAGGGGTGTTCAATCAGCCCCAGCATTTT. Full variable domain (outside the CDR3, taken from reference TRBV30 and TRBJ1-5): SQTIHQWPATLVQPVGSPLSLECTVEGTSNPNLYWYRQAAGRGLQLLFYSVGIGQISSEVPQNLSASRPQDRQFILSSKKLLLSDSGFYLCAWSVQGVFNQPQHFGDGTRLSIL.

The count of this clone is one. This chain links TRBV7-9 with TRBJ1-1, with TRBD1 identical over 9 bases. Losses at the gene ends were 4 bases for V and 0 bases for J; bases not matched to a gene: 6. Germline V gene lookup returns CDR1 SEHNR and CDR2 FQNEAQ (reference sequence). The CDR3 contains 16 residues. The chain's CDR3 is CASSSQGAWMNTEAFF. In DNA, the CDR3 is TGTGCCAGCAGCTCACAGGGGGCTTGGATGAACACTGAAGCTTTCTTT.

Many counts were recorded for this clone. This chain uses TRBV2 with TRBJ1-2, with 7 bases matching TRBD1. V lost 5 bases, J lost 2 bases, and 5 bases stayed unmatched. CDR1 and CDR2 (germline): SNHLY, FYNNEI. CDR3 length: 14 amino acids. CDR3 residues: CASSKGQKNYGYTF. CDR3 in DNA: TGTGCCAGCAGTAAGGGACAGAAGAACTATGGCTACACCTTC.

This clone was observed a handful of times. The chain carries TRBV29-1 and TRBJ1-2; D might be TRBD1 (6 bases). The CDR3 is made up of 12 amino acids. Trimming took off 8 bases at V and 4 bases at J, with 14 bases between the two ends. Looked up from germline, CDR1 is SQVTM and CDR2 is ANQGSEA. CDR3 region: CSSMDSGYGYTF. The CDR3 nucleotides read TGCAGCTCGATGGACAGTGGCTATGGCTACACCTTC.

The V call is TRBV6-4, the J call TRBJ2-1, with 9 positions matching TRBD1. Germline CDR1 is MRHNA and CDR2 is SNTAGT. V dropped 6 bases and J dropped 3; count of bases not matched to a gene: 6. There are 15 residues in the CDR3. CDR3 coding DNA: TGTGCCAGCAGCAGAACAGGGGGCTACTACAATGAGCAGTTCTTC. It translates to CASSRTGGYYNEQFF.

This chain joins TRBV10-3 and TRBJ2-7; 11 nucleotides agree with TRBD1. Germline V gene data show CDR1 as ENHRY and CDR2 as SYGVKD. The CDR3 extends over 14 amino acids. With 7 bases clipped from V and 3 bases from J, the junction kept 5 bases outside the gene matches. This CDR3 is CAIKGQGDLYEQYF. The CDR3, as DNA: TGTGCCATCAAGGGACAGGGGGACCTCTACGAGCAGTACTTC.

V gene TRBV2 combines with J gene TRBJ1-2, with TRBD1 matching over 8 bases. CDR3 length equals 13 residues. After removal of 5 bases from V and 7 bases from J, the junction contained 6 bases not matched to a gene. The germline gives CDR1 SNHLY, CDR2 FYNNEI. The CDR3 DNA sequence: TGTGCCAGCAGTCAGGACAGGGACGGTGGCTACACCTTC. Translated: CASSQDRDGGYTF.

Details on this clone: A read error may produce the germline difference seen at one junction end. The chain uses TRBV28 and TRBJ1-4, with TRBD1 as a possible D gene (5 bases). Per germline, CDR1 MDHEN and CDR2 SYDVKM. This CDR3 is 15 amino acids long. CDR3 DNA: TGTGCCAGCAGTTACTCGGGGGGAACTGATGAAAAACTGTTTTTT. This encodes CASSYSGGTDEKLFF.

In its sample, this clone was seen once. V usage is TRBV21-1 and J usage is TRBJ2-6; the table's D call TRBD1 went unverified against the DNA. TRBV21-1 is noted as a pseudogene. The CDR3 extends over 16 amino acids. The CDR3 DNA is TGTGCCAGCCACCTCCGGGACAGCTCTGGGGCCAACGTCCTGACTTTC. It encodes CASHLRDSSGANVLTF.

CDR3 bases: TGTGCCAGCAGCCAAGAGGGCCGGGTGGAGCTGTTTTTT. This encodes CASSQEGRVELFF. The rearrangement links TRBV3-1 (or the pseudogene TRBV3-2) to TRBJ2-2, with D hard to call. V was shortened by 0 bases and J by 10 bases, with 9 bases between the two germline ends. Germline loops: CDR1 LGHDT, CDR2 YNNKEL (reference sequence). The CDR3 covers 13 residues.

The rearrangement joins TRBV10-3 to TRBJ1-5; unclear D gene. Germline values: CDR1 ENHRY, CDR2 SYGVKD. The CDR3 runs to 14 residues. Between the trimmed V and J ends, which lost 6 bases and 3 bases, there was a span of 12 bases. In DNA, the CDR3 is TGTGCCATCAGCGAGGGAGGGCTCAATCAGCCCCAGCATTTT. This translates into CAISEGGLNQPQHF.

V is TRBV7-3 and J is TRBJ2-1; D is unresolved. Germline assignment: CDR1 SGHTA and CDR2 FQGTGA. Trimming cost V 5 bases and J 3 bases, with 11 bases left between them. This CDR3 is 14 amino acids long. Here the CDR3 DNA reads TGTGCCAGCAGCACGGCTGCCGACTACAATGAGCAGTTCTTC. Encoded protein: CASSTAADYNEQFF. The full variable domain, in which reference TRBV7-3 and TRBJ2-1 provide the parts outside the CDR3, is GAGVSQTPSNKVTEKGKYVELRCDPISGHTALYWYRQSLGQGPEFLIYFQGTGAADDSGLPNDRFFAVRPEGSVSTLKIQRTERGDSAVYLCASSTAADYNEQFFGPGTRLTVL.

In this sample, this clone turned up once. The V gene is TRBV11-3, the J gene TRBJ2-1; D is perhaps TRBD2 (5 bases). This CDR3 comprises 18 residues. From germline, CDR1 is SGHNT and CDR2 YENEEA. V lost 2 bases and J lost 0, with 17 bases in between. The CDR3 bases are TGTGCCAGCAGCTTACCCAAGCTAGCTTTTAGCTCCTACAATGAGCAGTTCTTC. Residues: CASSLPKLAFSSYNEQFF. Filled out from reference TRBV11-3 and TRBJ2-1, the complete variable domain reads EAGVVQSPRYKIIEKKQPVAFWCNPISGHNTLYWYLQNLGQGPELLIRYENEEAVDDSQLPKDRFSAERLKGVDSTLKIQPAELGDSAVYLCASSLPKLAFSSYNEQFFGPGTRLTVL.

The genes are TRBV12-5 and TRBJ2-5; the D is unclear. Germline CDR1 LGHNT, CDR2 FRNRAP. The ends were cut back, 5 bases at V and 5 bases at J, with 18 bases in the middle. This CDR3 is built from 15 residues. CDR3 residues: CASGPSKPVGETQYF. DNA of the CDR3: TGTGCTAGTGGTCCCTCGAAGCCTGTCGGGGAGACCCAGTACTTC.

This chain joins TRBV11-3 and TRBJ2-3; 7 nucleotides match TRBD2. With 3 bases clipped from V and 3 bases from J, the junction kept 3 bases outside the gene matches. Germline assignment: CDR1 SGHNT and CDR2 YENEEA. This CDR3 is built from 14 residues. The CDR3 bases are TGTGCCAGCAGCTTGTATAGCGGGACAGATACGCAGTATTTT. Protein sequence: CASSLYSGTDTQYF.

The chain employs TRBV7-3 and TRBJ1-1; D gene unclear. Trimming removed 5 bases from V and 2 bases from J, with 9 bases in between. Germline-derived CDR1 and CDR2 are SGHTA and FQGTGA. The CDR3 sequence is 13 residues long. CDR3 protein: CASSAGANTEAFF. In DNA, the CDR3 is TGTGCCAGCAGCGCAGGAGCCAACACTGAAGCTTTCTTT.

The chain is built from TRBV3-1 (or the pseudogene TRBV3-2) and TRBJ1-2, with D unclear. Trimming took 1 base from V and 4 from J, leaving 13 bases between them. Germline V gene data show CDR1 as LGHDT and CDR2 as YNNKEL (reference sequence). The CDR3 length is 15 residues. The CDR3 sequence: CASSQGPITLYGYTF. CDR3 DNA: TGTGCCAGCAGCCAAGGTCCCATCACCCTCTATGGCTACACCTTC.

The chain has TRBV25-1 and TRBJ1-1, with 7 bases matching TRBD1. Germline loops: CDR1 MGHDK, CDR2 SYGVNS. CDR3 length equals 14 residues. V was clipped by 7 bases and J by 0 bases; unmatched bases: 5. This CDR3 reads CASIKGGLNTEAFF. The CDR3 nucleotides read TGTGCCAGCATCAAAGGGGGCCTGAACACTGAAGCTTTCTTT.

The genes are TRBV15 and TRBJ1-2; D gene unclear. CDR3 length: 16 residues. Germline CDR1 is LNHNV and CDR2 is YYDKDF (reference sequence). The germline V and J ends were trimmed by 1 base and 0 bases, with 12 bases remaining between them. The CDR3 spells CATSRVAVTPNYGYTF. In DNA, the CDR3 is TGTGCCACCAGCAGAGTGGCAGTGACTCCTAACTATGGCTACACCTTC.

V gene TRBV3-1 (or the pseudogene TRBV3-2) combines with J gene TRBJ2-1, with a tentative D call TRBD1 (5 bases). The V end lost 0 bases, the J end lost 4 bases, and 13 bases lay between the germline ends. The CDR3 runs 16 residues. Germline V gene data show CDR1 as LGHDT and CDR2 as YNNKEL (reference sequence). The CDR3 sequence: CASSQDQGVAYNEQFF. The CDR3, as DNA: TGTGCCAGCAGCCAAGATCAGGGTGTGGCATACAATGAGCAGTTCTTC.

The chain combines TRBV7-2 with TRBJ2-1; D is possibly TRBD1 or TRBD2 (5 bases each). CDR3 length: 14 amino acids. Germline V gene lookup returns CDR1 SGHTA and CDR2 FQGNSA. Trimming took off 1 base at V and 6 bases at J, with 10 bases between the two ends. CDR3 amino acids: CASSLGTGTNEQFF. The CDR3 bases are TGTGCCAGCAGCTTAGGTACGGGGACCAATGAGCAGTTCTTC.

J is TRBJ1-2 and V is TRBV18, with 8 bases identical to TRBD1. Trimming at V came to 3 bases and at J to 5 bases, leaving 8 bases not matched to a gene. Germline V gene lookup returns CDR1 KGHSH and CDR2 LQKENI. CDR3 length: 15 amino acids. Here the CDR3 reads CASSPFATGDYGYTF. The CDR3 region has the DNA TGTGCCAGCTCACCCTTTGCGACAGGGGATTATGGCTACACCTTC.

The J gene is TRBJ2-7, the V gene TRBV24-1; D ambiguous. The CDR3 spans 9 residues. From germline, CDR1 is KGHDR and CDR2 SFDVKD. The CDR3 here is CARYYEQYF. In nucleotides, the CDR3 is TGTGCAAGGTACTACGAGCAGTACTTC.